This T cell receptor beta chain is drawn from a study of blood T cell repertoires in COVID-19. Study at large: Samples representing acute and convalescent COVID-19 were sourced from the United States, Italy and Spain. The analysed material was cDNA or gDNA that came from T cells, B-cell-depleted T cells, or PBMCs.

In the original processing: Nucleated cell counts were estimated from reference gene primer amplification. TCRdb's copy holds only in-frame clones and misses some; the assay was immunoSEQ multiplex PCR. V, J and clone size were drawn from that table, and D and trimming were deduced from the DNA. This sample has under 150,000 clones; 87% occur once, and the top ten carry roughly 2.5%. V lost 3 bases and J lost 10, with 10 bases in between. The CDR3 has 12 residues. CDR1 and CDR2 from the germline V gene are SGHRS and YFSETQ. Sequencing was performed on peripheral blood. The TCR comes from a man in his fifties or sixties with active COVID-19. J is TRBJ1-4 and V is TRBV5-1, with D unresolved. The CDR3 is CASSSGDGKLFF. The DNA for the CDR3 is TGCGCCAGCAGCTCGGGAGACGGAAAACTGTTTTTT.